This T cell receptor (beta chain) was identified in a study of cytomegalovirus exposure and HLA in healthy donors (dated by TCRdb to between 2016 and 2019). About the study as a whole: An earlier analysis of fewer than 750 of the donors reported 250 to 350 Gb of sequence data and about 120 million unique TCR beta sequences obtained from roughly 180 million T cells. Roughly 310 gigabases of sequencing data and approximately 93 million unique TCR sequences were included in an early release covering about 700 HLA-typed donors. Among the approximately 400 genotyped donors, approximately 82% belonged to the genetic ancestry cluster associated with self-reported Caucasian donors. The study was designed to test whether signatures of past pathogen exposure could be identified by cataloging public T cell receptors. The T cell repertoires of roughly 660 subjects were profiled by immunosequencing and related to cytomegalovirus serostatus. A separate validation cohort of roughly 130 different subjects was used in addition to the approximately 610-subject first cohort. High-throughput TCR immunosequencing, statistical association of individual TCRs with disease status, and machine learning were combined to predict cytomegalovirus infection status. In a later analysis, previously published TCR beta repertoires from about 670 donors were re-analyzed and high-resolution HLA genotyping was added so that TCR occurrence patterns could be studied. Rather than using new phenotypic data, the later analysis identified candidate immune exposures from TCR beta sequences and from how often those sequences occurred across donors. An earlier analysis of 450 to 750 of the donors used high-throughput TCR beta sequencing to judge whether each TCR beta V gene segment behaved as functional or pseudogenic. Donor age, sex, ethnicity and CMV serostatus were compiled together with the repertoire data. In a later genetic analysis, genome-wide SNP genotypes for about 55% of the 666 donors were used, and that subset was treated as a discovery cohort. Every discovery cohort repertoire had been produced on one sequencing platform. HLA typing covered class I and class II loci at four-digit resolution. The number of typed donors differed by locus: roughly 629-630 for A, B, C, DRB1 and DQB1; 522 for DQA1; fewer than 610 for DPA1; and approximately 450 for DPB1. Roughly 5 DR-DQ haplotypes were handled as single units for association and clustering, since linkage in the cohort was strong. Across some 400 genotyped donors of the cohort, an average of approximately 240,000 unique TCR beta nucleotide sequences per donor were sequenced, and 15% to 20% of those sequences were non-productive. What the research found in general, with its limitations: Presence/absence analyses assumed roughly uniform sequencing depth across donors, an assumption that may not hold. The classifier was reported to diagnose cytomegalovirus status with high specificity and sensitivity in both the original and validation cohorts. In a later analysis, HLA-associated TCR beta chains were found to be more clonally expanded and to have lower generation probabilities than equally common non-associated chains. A later analysis found that most CMV-associated TCR beta chains appeared HLA-restricted, with HLA associations seemingly driven largely by CMV exposure. Immune exposure information for the cohort was limited to CMV serostatus. When HLA alleles, especially DR and DQ, strongly co-occurred, attributing TCR associations to individual alleles was difficult. Several of the top co-occurrence clusters appeared to be linked to parvovirus B19, influenza, CMV and Epstein-Barr virus, according to a later analysis. While some public TCRs were present in many individuals, most TCR sequences turned up only very rarely across donors. Linkage disequilibrium might explain the correlated functional status among segregating V segments, but an unknown experimental factor could not be excluded. In vitro tests confirmed that a few of the cytomegalovirus-associated TCR beta chains recognize cytomegalovirus antigens. HLA typing was unavailable for some donors at each locus, so association tests used only the typed subset. This cohort had only TCR beta chains sequenced, and the lack of alpha or paired-chain data limited which features could be detected. The authors suggested that the approach could potentially be generalized to other disease states and immunological phenotypes. Compared with the approximately 700-donor mean, donors in an Asian-associated ancestry cluster had fewer N-insertions in productive TCRs, according to a later genetic analysis. In an earlier analysis of 500 to 650 of the donors, most TCR beta V segments appeared in productive rearrangements about 87% or about 30% of the time, broadly matching IMGT annotations. The sequencing pipeline was judged likely to have produced a cluster of highly shared sequence variants as a technical artifact. An association between a missense DCLRE1C variant and V-gene and J-gene trimming of TCR beta chains was found in a later genetic analysis and replicated in an independent cohort. A total of 150 to 200 TCR beta chains were listed by the study as associated with cytomegalovirus. At a false discovery rate of 0.05, a later analysis linked some 17,000 TCR beta sequences to specific HLA alleles. The 87-base-pair reads could not distinguish some IMGT-functional V segments, including TRBV6-2 and TRBV6-3, so those segments were excluded. Approximately 18 rarely observed V segments, including chromosome 9 orphons, were excluded from the earlier analysis of 550 to 700 of the donors because counts were too low. A further reported finding was that TCR beta sequences accurately predicted the HLA-A and HLA-B alleles for most subjects in the first cohort. In a later analysis, the rate of TCR association differed among HLA loci, with DRB1 alleles having the most associated TCRs and HLA-C alleles having the fewest.

Concerning this clone itself: What this receptor recognizes is not known. Qualities for individual bases were not recorded, and no much larger clone is one base off.

In total, about 650 healthy bone marrow donors made up the cohort. At the time of sampling, every cohort member was nominally healthy, though immune exposures that went unrecorded were likely present. The donor was CMV seropositive and was included in the group of approximately 310 seropositive cohort members. Each donor provided a peripheral blood sample, and peripheral blood mononuclear cells were used for TCR beta sequencing. Genomic DNA extraction from the blood cell samples was performed with the Qiagen DNeasy Blood Extraction Kit. Library preparation was by the immunoSEQ multiplex PCR assay. For the multiplex PCR, a mixture combining 60 forward primers for TCR Vbeta segments and 13 reverse primers for TCR Jbeta segments was used. The CDR3 region of rearranged TCR beta genes was amplified from genomic DNA with a multiplex PCR assay. The Illumina HiSeq System was used to sequence the amplified TCR beta libraries as 87-base-pair reads. The original methods were these. In a later analysis, approximately 74 million unique TCR beta chains were counted across the 650 to 750 repertoires, and roughly 11 million of these chains were shared by at least two donors. Raw reads were error-corrected and collapsed into unique sequences by a nearest-neighbor algorithm in which closely related sequences were merged to remove PCR and sequencing errors. CDR3 sequences were aligned to IMGT reference sequences to assign V, D and J gene segments. For a sequence to be retained, a match of at least six nucleotides was required to both a V gene segment and a J gene segment. A rearrangement counted as productive if the CDR3 had no stop codons and remained in frame with V and J, and every other rearrangement counted as non-productive. CDR3 was defined according to IMGT convention as the region running from the second conserved V-encoded cysteine to the conserved J-encoded phenylalanine. Sequences without an unambiguous match to a single V gene segment were excluded from the earlier analysis of about 600 of the donors. In an earlier analysis of several hundred of the donors, V segments were called functional above 56.7% productive rearrangements and were called segregating when the between-donor standard deviation exceeded 5%. To diagnose cytomegalovirus status from the catalog of TCR beta chain sequences, a statistical classification framework was built. In a later analysis, TCR nucleotide sequences were compared against IMGT/GENE-DB human TR gene sequences so that V and J genes could be assigned. In a later analysis, CDR3 sequences and most-parsimonious VDJ recombination scenarios were assigned using the TCRdist pipeline. A later analysis defined each TCR beta chain by its CDR3 amino acid sequence plus V-gene family, and excluded reads lacking a unique V-gene family. A later analysis removed 592 highly shared, low-generation-probability nucleotide sequences to deal with suspected cross-contamination and a sequencing artifact. In a later analysis, a clonal expansion index for each public chain was calculated from normalized within-repertoire ranks of inferred template counts. In a later analysis, generation probabilities were computed using a VDJ recombination model fitted to out-of-frame rearrangements, and the results were checked against IGoR. In a later analysis, hypergeometric tests were used to score TCR-TCR, TCR-HLA and TCR-CMV co-occurrence, with a repertoire-size bias correction applied to TCR pairs. To estimate false discovery rates, a later analysis permuted the HLA or CMV assignments 20 times. In a later analysis, co-occurring TCRs were grouped using DBSCAN, with TCRdist sequence similarity added in when clustering inside HLA-allele-positive subsets. Repertoires with fewer than 30,000 or more than 120,000 public chains, plus five repertoires with anomalous nucleotide sharing, were excluded from co-occurrence clustering. The table was pulled from immuneACCESS by TCRdb, which kept in-frame rearrangements only. Such tables lose some clones; where checked, under half of the loss comes from unresolved V genes, and the rest has no known cause. That table supplies the V and J calls and clone size; D and trimming were determined from the DNA. The sample table shows 250,000 to 300,000 clones, and approximately 84% are seen once. Approximately 2% of the sample rests with the top ten.

Including cysteine and phenylalanine, the CDR3 has 14 amino acids. Only CDR3 DNA is held: 42 bases, read in frame from base 1. CDR1 SGDLS and CDR2 YYNGEE were looked up in the germline V gene. V is cut by 3 bases and J by 7 bases, and the space between the germline ends is 16 bases. What was sequenced was PBMCs. The source of this sequence is a woman aged 40 to 50 in good health and CMV-seropositive. Recombination joined TRBV9 with TRBJ1-1; the D region possibly corresponds to TRBD1 (6 bases align). CDR3 reads: CASSAAGTTGEAFF. In nucleotide form, the sequence is TGTGCCAGCAGCGCCGCCGGGACAACGGGTGAAGCTTTCTTT.